This entry is about one TCR beta chain. The antigen is undetermined. Time point defined: persistent/refractory GD, antithyroid drugs over 5 years with positive TRAb. The authors made the TCR library using RNA they extracted from PBMCs. Assembly of TCR beta libraries relied on iRepertoire HTBI primers together with Arm-PCR of CDR3 regions. TCRdb fed the multiplex PCR reads into MiXCR, producing one record per CDR3 protein. The sample contains roughly 500,000 distinct CDR3 sequences, around a fifth of which appear only once. This sample is drawn from a study of regulatory T cells in long-lasting Graves disease. General observations from the study: More public clonotypes were shared by persistent patients (about 2,700) than by new patients (under 1,000). Preferential use of TRBV28, TRBJ1-2 and TRBJ2-5 was seen in persistent disease.

The junction had 13 bases not matched to a gene; V was cut back by 5 bases and J by 1 base. The CDR3 is 17 residues long. Germline CDR1 and CDR2: SGHAT and FQNNGV. Sample: peripheral blood mononuclear cells (PBMCs), taken when the disease was refractory, from a patient treated with antithyroid drugs. The sequence derives from a female donor with Graves disease. The rearrangement joins TRBV11-2 to TRBJ1-1; 7 nucleotides line up with TRBD1. The CDR3 spells CASSADSDRKGNTEAFF. In nucleotides, the CDR3 is TGTGCCAGCAGCGCAGATTCGGACAGGAAGGGGAACACTGAAGCTTTCTTT.